These 21 T cell receptor beta chains were all obtained from the same sample, sequenced in a study of early T cells in non-severe SARS-CoV-2 infection (dated by TCRdb to 2020 to 2023). The library was produced with 5' RACE. Sequencing used a NextSeq 500. The public reads were quality trimmed at Q25 with fastp and then assembled into clones with MiXCR by TCRdb, keeping productive beta chains. CDR3 protein duplicates are merged, each entry listing the most common genes and DNA. Across this sample there are around 61,000 distinct CDR3 sequences, with roughly an eighth seen only once. The top ten clonotypes cover around 2.8% of the sample. Material: whole blood. The receptors originated from an adult who was a healthcare worker with PCR-confirmed SARS-CoV-2 infection or an uninfected control (not recorded which).

This clonotype has at least ten counts. CDR3 residues: CASSPRTSIETQYF. The CDR3 DNA reads as TGTGCCAGCAGTCCCCGGACTAGCATAGAGACCCAGTACTTC. This chain uses TRBV6-1 with TRBJ2-5; TRBD2 matches 8 bases. The CDR3 covers 14 residues. CDR1 is MNHNS and CDR2 is SASEGT in the germline V gene. J was trimmed by 4 bases and V by 5 bases; bases with no gene match: 6.

In this sample, this clonotype turned up a few times. The CDR3, as DNA: TGTGCCAGCAGGGGGGTGGGCAAAAACATTCAGTACTTC. Its translation: CASRGVGKNIQYF. This chain links TRBV28 with TRBJ2-4; the D call may be TRBD1 or TRBD2 (5 bases each). Trimming took off 6 bases at V and 3 bases at J, with 9 bases between the two ends. The CDR3 is made up of 13 amino acids. From germline, CDR1 is MDHEN and CDR2 SYDVKM. Full variable domain (rest looked up from reference TRBV28 and TRBJ2-4): DVKVTQSSRYLVKRTGEKVFLECVQDMDHENMFWYRQDPGLGLRLIYFSYDVKMKEKGDIPEGYSVSREKKERFSLILESASTNQTSMYLCASRGVGKNIQYFGAGTRLSVL.

V usage is TRBV29-1 and J usage is TRBJ2-5, with D possibly TRBD2 on 5 matching bases. Trimming stripped 3 bases from V and 5 bases from J, with 10 bases between. CDR3 length: 12 residues. Germline values: CDR1 SQVTM, CDR2 ANQGSEA. CDR3 sequence reads: CSVEDGVETQYF. The CDR3 DNA is TGCAGCGTTGAGGACGGGGTTGAGACCCAGTACTTC.

This rearrangement joins TRBV6-6 to TRBJ1-5; weak D call: TRBD1 (5 bases). The V end lost 6 bases, the J end lost 7 bases, and 16 bases lay between the germline ends. CDR1 and CDR2 (germline): MNHNY, SVGAGI (reference sequence). The CDR3 length is 14 residues. The CDR3 reads CASSPQGVSQPQHF. CDR3 DNA sequence: TGTGCCAGCAGCCCCCAAGGGGTCTCCCAGCCCCAGCATTTT.

This clonotype was seen repeatedly, ten times or more. The V and J genes are TRBV29-1 and TRBJ2-7; D is perhaps TRBD2 (5 bases). The germline V gene has CDR1 SQVTM and CDR2 ANQGSEA. V lost 7 bases and J 0 bases, leaving 13 bases between the germline ends. CDR3 size: 13 residues. CDR3: CSARPGNSYEQYF. The CDR3 nucleotides read TGCAGCGCCCGACCCGGGAACTCCTACGAGCAGTACTTC.

This clonotype has ten or more counts. The rearrangement joins TRBV11-3 to TRBJ1-2; the match to TRBD1 covers 9 bases. This CDR3 is built from 16 residues. Per germline, CDR1 SGHNT and CDR2 YENEEA. J lost 3 bases, V lost 5 bases, and 10 bases had no gene match. Written as DNA, the CDR3 is TGTGCCAGCAGCCCCGAAGGGCGACAGGGGGACTATGGCTACACCTTC. Translated: CASSPEGRQGDYGYTF. Full variable domain (outside the CDR3, taken from reference TRBV11-3 and TRBJ1-2): EAGVVQSPRYKIIEKKQPVAFWCNPISGHNTLYWYLQNLGQGPELLIRYENEEAVDDSQLPKDRFSAERLKGVDSTLKIQPAELGDSAVYLCASSPEGRQGDYGYTFGSGTRLTVV.

This clonotype was observed at least ten times. The V call is TRBV5-1, the J call TRBJ2-1, with D possibly TRBD2 on 5 matching bases. V gave up 3 bases and J gave up 6 bases, with 28 bases separating them. The CDR3 runs 19 residues. Germline loops: CDR1 SGHRS, CDR2 YFSETQ. The CDR3 sequence: CASSYLKRVTAPRSNEQFF. Written as DNA, the CDR3 is TGCGCCAGCAGCTATCTAAAGAGGGTTACAGCCCCCCGAAGCAATGAGCAGTTCTTC.

In its sample, this clonotype was seen a few times. The gene calls are TRBV7-2 and TRBJ2-4; D not resolved. Trimming shortened V by 1 base and J by 0 bases, and 7 bases separated the two germline ends. The CDR3 is 15 amino acids. Germline CDR1 reads SGHTA; CDR2 reads FQGNSA. CDR3 sequence: CASSLGSLAKNIQYF. The DNA of the CDR3 is TGTGCCAGCAGCTTAGGGAGTCTAGCCAAAAACATTCAGTACTTC.

This clonotype was counted ten times or more. V is TRBV7-9 and J is TRBJ1-2; D might be TRBD1 (6 bases). Germline V lookup: CDR1 SEHNR, CDR2 FQNEAQ (reference sequence). The CDR3 has 14 amino acids. The V gene lost 0 bases and the J gene lost 6 bases, with 11 bases spanning the gap. The CDR3 bases are TGTGCCAGCAGCTTAGCGGGGGGCAGGAATGGCTACACCTTC. This encodes CASSLAGGRNGYTF.

This chain connects TRBV19 to TRBJ2-5; TRBD2 aligns across 12 bases. Germline values: CDR1 LNHDA, CDR2 SQIVND (reference sequence). J was trimmed by 2 bases and V by 3 bases; bases with no gene match: 4. This CDR3 contains 16 residues. The CDR3 here is CASSIRTSGVQETQYF. The CDR3 DNA follows: TGTGCCAGTAGTATTCGGACTAGCGGGGTTCAAGAGACCCAGTACTTC.

This clonotype was counted ten times or more. The V call is TRBV15, the J call TRBJ1-1, with 8 positions matching TRBD1. Trimming removed 4 bases from V and 4 bases from J; junction bases left unmatched: 2. There are 13 residues in the CDR3. Germline CDR1 LNHNV, CDR2 YYDKDF (reference sequence). CDR3 in DNA: TGTGCCACCAGCAACGACAGGGGCACTGAAGCTTTCTTT. This gives the protein CATSNDRGTEAFF.

The V and J genes are TRBV5-1 and TRBJ2-7; no reliable D call. The length of the CDR3 is 12 residues. Germline CDR1 is SGHRS and CDR2 is YFSETQ. With 2 bases removed from V and 5 bases from J, the gap between germline ends came to 8 bases. The CDR3 DNA follows: TGCGCCAGCAGCTTTGTGCAGGACGAGCAGTACTTC. Translating gives CASSFVQDEQYF.

This clonotype appeared many times. The rearrangement joins TRBV6-5 to TRBJ1-5; D not resolved. With 9 bases removed from V and 0 bases from J, the gap between germline ends came to 12 bases. Per the germline V gene, CDR1 is MNHEY and CDR2 is SVGAGI. CDR3 length equals 14 residues. DNA for the CDR3: TGTGCCAGTAAAATGCCAAATAGCAATCAGCCCCAGCATTTT. Translated: CASKMPNSNQPQHF.

This clonotype was picked up many times. The genes are TRBV29-1 and TRBJ2-1; D not resolved. Germline V CDR1 and CDR2: SQVTM, ANQGSEA. V lost 7 bases and J 3 bases, leaving 13 bases between the germline ends. This CDR3 is 13 amino acids long. The CDR3 sequence is CSAGLSYYNEQFF. Written as DNA, the CDR3 is TGCAGCGCCGGCCTCAGCTACTACAATGAGCAGTTCTTC.

This clonotype has just a few counts. The chain carries TRBV9 and TRBJ1-1; no firm D call. Germline CDR1 is SGDLS and CDR2 is YYNGEE. V was cut by 7 bases and J by 1 base, with 5 bases left in between. The CDR3 is made up of 11 amino acids. The CDR3 coding sequence is TGTGCCAGCGACGGGAACACTGAAGCTTTCTTT. Translated: CASDGNTEAFF.

Many counts were recorded for this clonotype. The CDR3 sequence is CASGITRTDTQYF. Written as DNA, the CDR3 is TGTGCCAGCGGCATCACCCGCACAGATACGCAGTATTTT. The chain recombines TRBV6-2 or TRBV6-3 with TRBJ2-3; D is uncertain. Between the trimmed V and J ends, which lost 8 bases and 1 base, there was a span of 10 bases. Germline V gene sequence: CDR1 MNHEY, CDR2 SVGEGT. This CDR3 comprises 13 residues.

This clonotype was counted between two and nine times. This chain uses TRBV7-2 with TRBJ2-4, with 9 bases matching TRBD2. The CDR3 contains 15 residues. Trimming removed 4 bases from V and 2 bases from J; junction bases left unmatched: 3. Germline V CDR1 and CDR2: SGHTA, FQGNSA. The CDR3 here is CASSWRGGPKNIQYF. The CDR3 region has the DNA TGTGCCAGCAGCTGGCGGGGGGGGCCCAAAAACATTCAGTACTTC.

The sample holds many counts of this clonotype. This chain links TRBV11-3 with TRBJ1-6, with D perhaps matching TRBD1 (6 bases). From germline, CDR1 is SGHNT and CDR2 YENEEA. This CDR3 has 14 amino acids. V was cut by 3 bases and J by 7 bases, with 10 bases left in between. The CDR3 nucleotides are TGTGCCAGCAGCTTTGGGACATTCAATTCACCCCTCCACTTT. Translation: CASSFGTFNSPLHF.

In the case of this clonotype: One end of the junction is discordant with germline, which a read error may explain. The chain links TRBV4-1 to TRBJ1-3; D may be TRBD1 (6 bases). Germline CDR1 is MGHRA and CDR2 is YSYEKL. This CDR3 has 16 amino acids. CDR3 bases: TGCACCAGCAGCCAGGTCATCATACAGGGCGGGAACACCATATATTTT. Protein sequence: CTSSQVIIQGGNTIYF.

This clonotype was detected many times. This chain uses TRBV5-6 with TRBJ2-7; D might be TRBD2 (5 bases). This CDR3 is 14 amino acids long. V shed 4 bases and J shed 5 bases, with 16 bases lying between them. Per the germline V gene, CDR1 is SGHDT and CDR2 is YYEEEE. The CDR3 coding sequence is TGTGCCAGCAGCAGGCGGGCCCCGGCCGACGAGCAGTACTTC. Translation: CASSRRAPADEQYF.

This clonotype was counted many times. The chain carries TRBV12-3 or TRBV12-4 and TRBJ2-1; D call uncertain. The germline V and J ends were trimmed by 7 bases and 4 bases, with 23 bases remaining between them. The CDR3 is made up of 17 amino acids. The CDR3 reads CASTPPWAEIAYNEQFF. The CDR3 coding sequence is TGTGCCAGCACTCCCCCGTGGGCGGAAATAGCATACAATGAGCAGTTCTTC.